These T cell receptor beta chains were read from a single sample in a study of T cell repertoires in cytomegalovirus infection. TCRdb analysed the reads with MiXCR anew, one entry per CDR3 protein. The top ten hold 8.8% of the sample, which has a few hundred thousand distinct CDR3 sequences, roughly 15% seen once. Material for sequencing was PBMCs. These receptors were collected from a human donor in good health (CMV status not recorded). Some clones in this sample may be carry-over from other donors' samples. Each CDR3 is given with its conserved first and last residue. Fields, in order: clone size, J gene, D gene, V gene, CDR3 DNA, CDR3 protein. A D gene is named only where the DNA matches it firmly. Size is stated for part of the rows, as once, few or many counts, or as a class when the clone is expanded.

>few|TRBJ2-4|TRBD2|TRBV4-1
TGCGCCAGCAGCCAAAAGGGACTAGCCCAGGGTGCCAAAAACATTCAGTACTTC
CASSQKGLAQGAKNIQYF
>many|TRBJ2-2|TRBD1|TRBV19
TGTGCCAGTGCCAGGACAGGGAAGAACACCGGGGAGCTGTTTTTT
CASARTGKNTGELFF
>few|TRBJ1-1|NA|TRBV6-2/TRBV6-3
TGTGCCAGCAGTTACGGGGGAGAAGCTTTCTTT
CASSYGGEAFF
>many|TRBJ1-5|TRBD1|TRBV20-1
TGCAGTGCCGAAAGGGGGCTGAGCAATCAGCCCCAGCATTTT
CSAERGLSNQPQHF
>few|TRBJ1-1|NA|TRBV20-1
TGCAGTGCTCCCCAGTCCCAGAACACTGAAGCTTTCTTT
CSAPQSQNTEAFF
>NA|TRBJ2-7|NA|TRBV6-6
TGTGCCAGCAGTGCCTCCCGGGCCACTCCACCCGAGCAGTACTTC
CASSASRATPPEQYF
>NA|TRBJ2-7|NA|TRBV2
TGTGCCAGCAGGGACAGCTACTACGAGCAGTACTTC
CASRDSYYEQYF
>many|TRBJ1-1|NA|TRBV6-2/TRBV6-3
TGTGCCAGCAGTTACTGGGTGGCTGACACTGAAGCTTTCTTT
CASSYWVADTEAFF
>few|TRBJ2-7|TRBD2|TRBV18
TGTGCCAGCTCACCACAGCGGGGGACCTACGAGCAGTACTTC
CASSPQRGTYEQYF
>many|TRBJ2-3|NA|TRBV7-2
TGTGCCAGCTACCGCGATGGGGGCGCGGCAGATACGCAGTATTTT
CASYRDGGAADTQYF
>NA|TRBJ2-1|NA|TRBV6-2/TRBV6-3
TGTGCCAGCAGTTACTACCTGGATGAGCAGTTCTTC
CASSYYLDEQFF
>few|TRBJ2-3|TRBD2|TRBV12-5
TGTGCTAGTGGTTTGGGCGGGGGGGTGACAGATACGCAGTATTTT
CASGLGGGVTDTQYF
>many|TRBJ2-1|NA|TRBV6-1
TGTGCCAGCAGTGTTGAGCAGTTCTTC
CASSVEQFF
>many|TRBJ2-2|NA|TRBV7-8
TGTGCCAGCAGCAGTGGATTTAACACCGGGGAGCTGTTTTTT
CASSSGFNTGELFF
>many|TRBJ2-3|TRBD2|TRBV15
TGTGCCACCAGCAAGGAGCGGGGTGGCACAGATACGCAGTATTTT
CATSKERGGTDTQYF
>NA|TRBJ2-3|TRBD1|TRBV6-5
TGTGCCAGCAGTTATTCCCGGACAGGGGACTCAGATACGCAGTATTTT
CASSYSRTGDSDTQYF
>NA|TRBJ1-1|NA|TRBV12-3/TRBV12-4
TGTGCCAGCAGTTTTATGGCCGGCAGCCATTCGACTGAAGCTTTCTTT
CASSFMAGSHSTEAFF
>few|TRBJ2-7|NA|TRBV12-3/TRBV12-4
TGTGCCAGCAGTTACAAGGCCTACGAGCAGTACTTC
CASSYKAYEQYF
>many|TRBJ2-5|TRBD1|TRBV7-2
TGTGCCAGCAGTCGACAGGGGGCCGTGGAGACCCAGTACTTC
CASSRQGAVETQYF
>few|TRBJ1-4|NA|TRBV4-3
TGCGCCAGCAGCCAAGATGGGGCAGGGAACAATGAAAAACTGTTTTTT
CASSQDGAGNNEKLFF
>NA|TRBJ1-6|NA|TRBV20-1
TGCAGTGCTAGCCGCTTAGCGGAATATTCACCCCTCCACTTT
CSASRLAEYSPLHF
>few|TRBJ1-2|TRBD1|TRBV18
TGTGCCAGCTCACCACCGGGCGACAGGGCGAGCTATGGCTACACCTTC
CASSPPGDRASYGYTF
>NA|TRBJ2-7|NA|TRBV28
TGTGCCAGCAGCCTGCTGCGACGGTTCTACGAGCAGTACTTC
CASSLLRRFYEQYF
>many|TRBJ1-1|NA|TRBV11-1
TGTGCCAGCAGCCCTGGAAGGGTGAACACTGAAGCTTTCTTT
CASSPGRVNTEAFF
>NA|TRBJ2-4|TRBD1|TRBV19
TGTGCCAGTACCCCAGGGGGAGAAGCCAAAAACATTCAGTACTTC
CASTPGGEAKNIQYF
>few|TRBJ2-2|NA|TRBV28
TGTGCCAGCAGTCCGGGGGACTTCCCGAACACCGGGGAGCTGTTTTTT
CASSPGDFPNTGELFF
>NA|TRBJ1-4|NA|TRBV7-2
TGTGCCAGCAGCTTAAGCAGGGCTGCTACTAATGAAAAACTGTTTTTT
CASSLSRAATNEKLFF
>many|TRBJ2-2|TRBD2|TRBV10-3
TGTGCCATCGGGGGGACTAGCGGGAGGAACACCGGGGAGCTGTTTTTT
CAIGGTSGRNTGELFF
>few|TRBJ2-5|TRBD2|TRBV9
TGTGCCAGCAGCGTAGGCACTAGCGGGAGCCAAGAGACCCAGTACTTC
CASSVGTSGSQETQYF
>NA|TRBJ2-5|TRBD2|TRBV3-1
TGTGCCAGCAGCCAATGGACTAGCGGACAAGAGACCCAGTACTTC
CASSQWTSGQETQYF
>many|TRBJ1-3|NA|TRBV4-1
TGCGCCAGCAGACCGGGATTTGGTGGAAACACCATATATTTT
CASRPGFGGNTIYF
>many|TRBJ1-2|NA|TRBV20-1
TGCAGTACCCCCGTTGGGAGGGATGGCTACACCTTC
CSTPVGRDGYTF
>few|TRBJ2-2|TRBD1|TRBV20-1
TGCAGTGCTAGAGATTGGCAGACAGGGGTTACCGGGGAGCTGTTTTTT
CSARDWQTGVTGELFF
>many|TRBJ2-7|NA|TRBV11-2
TGTGCCAGCAGCTCTCAGCGGTCCACCTACGAGCAGTACTTC
CASSSQRSTYEQYF
>many|TRBJ2-2|TRBD2|TRBV6-2/TRBV6-3
TGTGCCAGCGGGCGGGAGAGCACCGGGGAGCTGTTTTTT
CASGRESTGELFF
>NA|TRBJ2-2|NA|TRBV6-1
TGTGCCATCAGGGTCGGCACCGGGGAGCTGTTTTTT
CAIRVGTGELFF
>few|TRBJ2-3|TRBD2|TRBV25-1
TGTGCCAGCAGTGAATACCGCGGGAGGGCCGGCACAGATACGCAGTATTTT
CASSEYRGRAGTDTQYF
>NA|TRBJ1-4|NA|TRBV12-3/TRBV12-4
TGTGCCAGCAGCTGGGGTTCGGGTAATGAAAAACTGTTTTTT
CASSWGSGNEKLFF
>few|TRBJ1-2|TRBD1|TRBV12-3/TRBV12-4
TGTGCCAGCAGTCCCATGGATCGGACAGGGGGCTTCTTTGGCTACACCTTC
CASSPMDRTGGFFGYTF
>NA|TRBJ1-1|NA|TRBV29-1
TGCAGCGTTGAAGGGGGAGGGGAGTACACTGAAGCTTTCTTT
CSVEGGGEYTEAFF
>NA|TRBJ2-5|TRBD2|TRBV7-3
TGTGCCAGCGGCCGGGGGACTAACCTAAAACAAGAGACCCAGTACTTC
CASGRGTNLKQETQYF
>NA|TRBJ1-1|NA|TRBV19
TGTGCCAGTACCGGCCGGGTGGGAGCTTTCTTT
CASTGRVGAFF
>many|TRBJ2-1|NA|TRBV7-2
TGTGCCAGCAGCTTACAAGAAGAGCAGTTCTTC
CASSLQEEQFF
>many|TRBJ2-1|TRBD2|TRBV28
TGTGCCAGCAGAACTCTAGCGGGTGCTTCAAATGAGCAGTTCTTC
CASRTLAGASNEQFF
>few|TRBJ2-7|NA|TRBV28
TGTGCCAGCAGTCGACCGGGACTTGACGACTACGAGCAGTACTTC
CASSRPGLDDYEQYF
>many|TRBJ2-7|NA|TRBV7-2
TGTGCCAGCAGCTTAGATCCCCAGGTCGCCTACGAGCAGTACTTC
CASSLDPQVAYEQYF
>many|TRBJ2-1|NA|TRBV6-2/TRBV6-3
TGTGCCAGCAGTTACTTCGCGACGGGGAGCAGTGAGCAGTTCTTC
CASSYFATGSSEQFF
>few|TRBJ2-1|TRBD2|TRBV2
TGTGCCAGGTCAGGGGGGGCGGGCGGGAGGGCCGATCATGAGCAGTTCTTC
CARSGGAGGRADHEQFF
>NA|TRBJ1-2|NA|TRBV20-1
TGCAGCTCAAGGAGGGCGGCCGAGTGGTATGGCTACACCTTC
CSSRRAAEWYGYTF
>NA|TRBJ1-5|NA|TRBV11-3
TGTGCCAGCAGCTTGGGGACCGGGGGGAATAGCAATCAGCCCCAGCATTTT
CASSLGTGGNSNQPQHF
>many|TRBJ2-5|TRBD1|TRBV7-6
TGTGCCAGCAGCCTAGGACAGGGAGAGACCCAGTACTTC
CASSLGQGETQYF
>many|TRBJ2-5|NA|TRBV7-2
TGTGCCAGCAGCCCGCAGGGGGAGACCCAGTACTTC
CASSPQGETQYF
>many|TRBJ2-1|TRBD2|TRBV7-2
TGTGCCAGCAGCTTAGCGGGGGGACTAGCCCGCAATGAGCAGTTCTTC
CASSLAGGLARNEQFF